In its sample, the clone carrying this T cell receptor beta chain was seen a few times. As yet, its antigen is unknown. This record belongs to a study of memory CD4+ T cells and cytomegalovirus serostatus. On the study more broadly: Healthy Belgian adult donors included about nine CMV-positive and 24 CMV-negative people. General study findings and limits: CMV serostatus prediction reached median AUC roughly 0.95, or 0.91 with US-trained model.

Single viable CD3+CD4+CD8-CD45RO+ cells were sorted as the memory CD4+ T cells. Serostatus was set by detecting CMV pp150, pp28, p38, p52 IgG. Produced via immunoSEQ multiplex PCR; TCRdb's table is partial and in-frame only. The sample holds under 55,000 clones; around 80% are singletons and the top ten take about 0.64%. V was clipped by 1 base and J by 5 bases, with 10 bases between them. CDR3 length: 14 amino acids. Germline loops: CDR1 SGHRS, CDR2 YFSETQ. The sequenced sample consisted of memory CD4+ T cells from blood. V and J are TRBV5-1 and TRBJ2-1; D gene unclear. The TCR originated in an adult in good health and CMV-seronegative. The CDR3 DNA sequence: TGCGCCAGCAGCTTGTCAGGACGGAACAATGAGCAGTTCTTC. Its protein is CASSLSGRNNEQFF.